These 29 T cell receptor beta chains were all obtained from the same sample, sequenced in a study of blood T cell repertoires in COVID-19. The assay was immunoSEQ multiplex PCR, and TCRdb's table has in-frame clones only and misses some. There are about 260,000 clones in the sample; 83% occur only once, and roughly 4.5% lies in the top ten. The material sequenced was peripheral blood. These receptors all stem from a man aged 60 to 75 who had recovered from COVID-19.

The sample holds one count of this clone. Here the CDR3 DNA reads TGTGCCAGCAGCGTACCCCAGGGGATTAGCAATCAGCCCCAGCATTTT. This codes for CASSVPQGISNQPQHF. The chain has TRBV28 and TRBJ1-5, with D possibly TRBD1 on 6 matching bases. The ends were cut back, 6 bases at V and 0 bases at J, with 15 bases in the middle. This CDR3 is 16 amino acids long. Germline CDR1 is MDHEN and CDR2 is SYDVKM.

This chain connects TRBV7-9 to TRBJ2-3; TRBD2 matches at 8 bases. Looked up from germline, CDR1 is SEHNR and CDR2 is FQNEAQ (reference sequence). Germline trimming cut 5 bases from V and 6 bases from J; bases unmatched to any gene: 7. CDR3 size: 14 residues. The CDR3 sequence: CASSPRGGRDTQYF. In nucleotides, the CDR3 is TGTGCCAGCAGCCCTCGGGGGGGCCGGGATACGCAGTATTTT.

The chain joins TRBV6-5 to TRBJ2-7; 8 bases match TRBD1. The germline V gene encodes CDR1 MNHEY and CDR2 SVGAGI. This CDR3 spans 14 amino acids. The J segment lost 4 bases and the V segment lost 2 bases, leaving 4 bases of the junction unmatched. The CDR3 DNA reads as TGTGCCAGCAGTTACCGGACAGGGTCATACGAGCAGTACTTC. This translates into CASSYRTGSYEQYF.

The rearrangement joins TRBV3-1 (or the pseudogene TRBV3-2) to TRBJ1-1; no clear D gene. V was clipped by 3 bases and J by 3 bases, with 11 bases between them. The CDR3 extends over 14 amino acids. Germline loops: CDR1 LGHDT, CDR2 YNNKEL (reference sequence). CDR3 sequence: CASSQTARYTEAFF. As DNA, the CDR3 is TGTGCCAGCAGCCAGACCGCCAGGTACACTGAAGCTTTCTTT.

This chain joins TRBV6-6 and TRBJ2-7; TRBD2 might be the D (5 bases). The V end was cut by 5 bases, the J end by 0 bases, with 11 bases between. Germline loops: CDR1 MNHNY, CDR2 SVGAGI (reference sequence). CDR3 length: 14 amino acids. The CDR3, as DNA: TGTGCCAGCAGTCCCCGAGGGAGCTCCTACGAGCAGTACTTC. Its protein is CASSPRGSSYEQYF.

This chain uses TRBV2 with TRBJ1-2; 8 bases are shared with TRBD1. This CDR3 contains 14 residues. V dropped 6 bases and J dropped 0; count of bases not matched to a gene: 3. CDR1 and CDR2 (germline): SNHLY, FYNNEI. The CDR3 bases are TGTGCCAGCAGGGCGACAGGGGCTAACTATGGCTACACCTTC. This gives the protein CASRATGANYGYTF.

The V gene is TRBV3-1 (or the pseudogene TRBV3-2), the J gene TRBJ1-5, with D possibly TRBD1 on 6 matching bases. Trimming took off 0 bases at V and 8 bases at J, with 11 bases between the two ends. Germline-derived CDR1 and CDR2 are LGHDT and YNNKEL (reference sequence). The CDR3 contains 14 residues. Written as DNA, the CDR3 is TGTGCCAGCAGCCAAGACCCCTCAGGGGAGCCCCAGCATTTT. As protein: CASSQDPSGEPQHF.

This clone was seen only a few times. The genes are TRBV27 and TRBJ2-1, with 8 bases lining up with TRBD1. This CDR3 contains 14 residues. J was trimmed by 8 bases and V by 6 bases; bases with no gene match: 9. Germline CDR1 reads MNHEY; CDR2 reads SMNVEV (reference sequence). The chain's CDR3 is CASSPRTGPYEQFF. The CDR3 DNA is TGTGCCAGCAGCCCTCGGACAGGGCCGTATGAGCAGTTCTTC.

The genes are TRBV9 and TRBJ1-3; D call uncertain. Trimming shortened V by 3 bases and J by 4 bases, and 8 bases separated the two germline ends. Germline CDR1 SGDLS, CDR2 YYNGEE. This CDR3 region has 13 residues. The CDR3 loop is CASSARRGNTIYF. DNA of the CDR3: TGTGCCAGCAGCGCAAGGAGAGGAAACACCATATATTTT.

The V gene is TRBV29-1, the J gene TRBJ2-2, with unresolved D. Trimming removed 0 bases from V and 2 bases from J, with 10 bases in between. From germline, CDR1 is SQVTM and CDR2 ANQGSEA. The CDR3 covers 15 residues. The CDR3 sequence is CSVEDPRQNTGELFF. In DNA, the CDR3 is TGCAGCGTTGAAGATCCTCGACAAAACACCGGGGAGCTGTTTTTT.

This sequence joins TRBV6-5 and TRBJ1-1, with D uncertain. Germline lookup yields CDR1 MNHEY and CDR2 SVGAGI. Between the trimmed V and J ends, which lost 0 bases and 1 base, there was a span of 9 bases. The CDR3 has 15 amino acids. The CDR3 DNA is TGTGCCAGCAGTTACTCACGGAGCAAGAACACTGAAGCTTTCTTT. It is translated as CASSYSRSKNTEAFF.

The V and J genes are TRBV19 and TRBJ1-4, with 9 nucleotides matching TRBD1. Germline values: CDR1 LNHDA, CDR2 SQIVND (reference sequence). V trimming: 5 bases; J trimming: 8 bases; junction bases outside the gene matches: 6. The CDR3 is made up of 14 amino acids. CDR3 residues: CASSDRGRSEKLFF. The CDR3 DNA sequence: TGTGCCAGTAGTGACAGGGGGAGATCGGAAAAACTGTTTTTT.

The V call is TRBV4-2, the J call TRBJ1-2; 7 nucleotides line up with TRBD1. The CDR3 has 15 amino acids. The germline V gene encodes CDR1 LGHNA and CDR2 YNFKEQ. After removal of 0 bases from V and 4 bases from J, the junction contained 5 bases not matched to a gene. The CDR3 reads CASSQDPTGIYGYTF. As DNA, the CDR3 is TGTGCCAGCAGCCAAGACCCGACAGGGATCTATGGCTACACCTTC.

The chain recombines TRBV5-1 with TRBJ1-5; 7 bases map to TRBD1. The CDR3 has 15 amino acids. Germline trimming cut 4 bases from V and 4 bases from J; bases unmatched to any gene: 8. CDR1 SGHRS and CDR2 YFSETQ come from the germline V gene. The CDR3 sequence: CASSLDRATNQPQHF. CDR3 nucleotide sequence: TGCGCCAGCAGCCTAGACAGGGCCACGAATCAGCCCCAGCATTTT.

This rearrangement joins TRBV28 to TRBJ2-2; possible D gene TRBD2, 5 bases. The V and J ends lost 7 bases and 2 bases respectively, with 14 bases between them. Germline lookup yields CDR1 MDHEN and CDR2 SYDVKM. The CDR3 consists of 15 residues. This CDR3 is CASKEAVGNTGELFF. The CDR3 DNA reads TGTGCCAGCAAGGAAGCGGTCGGAAACACCGGGGAGCTGTTTTTT. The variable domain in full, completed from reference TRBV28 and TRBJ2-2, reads DVKVTQSSRYLVKRTGEKVFLECVQDMDHENMFWYRQDPGLGLRLIYFSYDVKMKEKGDIPEGYSVSREKKERFSLILESASTNQTSMYLCASKEAVGNTGELFFGEGSRLTVL.

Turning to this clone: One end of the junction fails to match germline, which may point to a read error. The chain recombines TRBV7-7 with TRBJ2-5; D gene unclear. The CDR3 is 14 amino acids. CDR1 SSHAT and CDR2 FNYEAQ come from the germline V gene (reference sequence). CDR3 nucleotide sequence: TGTGCTAGCAGCTTCTCTGGGCGCCGAGAGACCCAGTACTTC. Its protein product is CASSFSGRRETQYF. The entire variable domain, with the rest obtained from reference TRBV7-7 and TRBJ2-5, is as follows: GAGVSQSPRYKVTKRGQDVTLRCDPISSHATLYWYQQALGQGPEFLTYFNYEAQPDKSGLPSDRFSAERPEGSISTLTIQRTEQRDSAMYRCASSFSGRRETQYFGPGTRLLVL.

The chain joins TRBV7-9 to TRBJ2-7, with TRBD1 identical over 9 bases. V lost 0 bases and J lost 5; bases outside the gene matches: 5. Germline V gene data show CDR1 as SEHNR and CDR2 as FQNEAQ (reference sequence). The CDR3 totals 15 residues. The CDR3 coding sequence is TGTGCCAGCAGCTTAGCAGGGACAGGGCACGACGAGCAGTACTTC. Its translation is CASSLAGTGHDEQYF.

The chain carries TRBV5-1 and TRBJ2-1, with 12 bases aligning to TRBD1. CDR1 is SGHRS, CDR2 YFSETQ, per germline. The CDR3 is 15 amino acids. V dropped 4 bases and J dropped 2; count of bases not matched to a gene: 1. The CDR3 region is CASSGDRGPYNEQFF. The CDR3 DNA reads TGCGCCAGCAGCGGGGACAGGGGGCCCTACAATGAGCAGTTCTTC.

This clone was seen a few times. CDR3 nucleotides: TGCGCCAGCAGCTCAGGAAATTCACCCCTCCACTTT. The encoded protein is CASSSGNSPLHF. V and J are TRBV5-1 and TRBJ1-6, with unresolved D. The V and J ends lost 3 bases and 7 bases respectively, with 5 bases between them. The germline V gene has CDR1 SGHRS and CDR2 YFSETQ. The CDR3 sequence is 12 residues long.

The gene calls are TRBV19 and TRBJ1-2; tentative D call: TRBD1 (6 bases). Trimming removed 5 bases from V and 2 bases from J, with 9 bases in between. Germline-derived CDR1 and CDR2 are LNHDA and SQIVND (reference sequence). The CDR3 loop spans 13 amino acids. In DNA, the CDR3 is TGTGCCAGTAGTCCAGGGGTCAACTATGGCTACACCTTC. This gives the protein CASSPGVNYGYTF.

CDR3 sequence reads: CASSRLAGGSTDTQYF. The CDR3 DNA follows: TGTGCCAGCTCCAGACTAGCGGGGGGGAGCACAGATACGCAGTATTTT. The chain combines TRBV11-3 with TRBJ2-3, with 14 nucleotides matching TRBD2. Germline V gene data show CDR1 as SGHNT and CDR2 as YENEEA. V shed 8 bases and J 0 bases; nucleotides not matched to a gene: 4. This CDR3 has 16 residues. The variable domain in full, with the rest retrieved from reference TRBV11-3 and TRBJ2-3, is EAGVVQSPRYKIIEKKQPVAFWCNPISGHNTLYWYLQNLGQGPELLIRYENEEAVDDSQLPKDRFSAERLKGVDSTLKIQPAELGDSAVYLCASSRLAGGSTDTQYFGPGTRLTVL.

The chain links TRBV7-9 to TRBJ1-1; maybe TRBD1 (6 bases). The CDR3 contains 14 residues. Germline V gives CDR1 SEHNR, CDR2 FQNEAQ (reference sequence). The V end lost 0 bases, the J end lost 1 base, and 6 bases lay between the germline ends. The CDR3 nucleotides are TGTGCCAGCAGCTTAGCGGGACAGAACACTGAAGCTTTCTTT. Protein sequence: CASSLAGQNTEAFF.

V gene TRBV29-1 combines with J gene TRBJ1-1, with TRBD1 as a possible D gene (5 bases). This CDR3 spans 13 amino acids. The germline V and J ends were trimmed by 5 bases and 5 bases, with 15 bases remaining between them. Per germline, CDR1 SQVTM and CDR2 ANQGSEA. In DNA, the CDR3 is TGCAGCGTTCTGAATCGGGGGAGTACTGAAGCTTTCTTT. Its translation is CSVLNRGSTEAFF.

CDR3 nucleotides: TGTGCCAGCAGTAACCGGGACAGGGGTCGGGCCACTGAAGCTTTCTTT. This encodes CASSNRDRGRATEAFF. The rearrangement uses TRBV27 and TRBJ1-1; 10 nucleotides line up with TRBD1. From germline, CDR1 is MNHEY and CDR2 SMNVEV (reference sequence). This CDR3 comprises 16 residues. V gave up 5 bases and J gave up 4 bases; unmatched junction bases: 10.

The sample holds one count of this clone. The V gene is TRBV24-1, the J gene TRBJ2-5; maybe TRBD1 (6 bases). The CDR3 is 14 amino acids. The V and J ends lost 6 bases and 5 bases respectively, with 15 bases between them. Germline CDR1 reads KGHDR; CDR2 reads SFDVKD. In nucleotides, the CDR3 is TGTGCCACCAGTTTGGCAGGGGCGGTGGAGACCCAGTACTTC. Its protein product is CATSLAGAVETQYF.

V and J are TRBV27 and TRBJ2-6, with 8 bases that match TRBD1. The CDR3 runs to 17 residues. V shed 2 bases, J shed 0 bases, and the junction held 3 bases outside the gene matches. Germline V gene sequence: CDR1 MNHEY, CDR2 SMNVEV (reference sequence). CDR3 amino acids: CASSLPDRGSGANVLTF. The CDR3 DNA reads TGTGCCAGCAGTTTACCCGACAGGGGCTCTGGGGCCAACGTCCTGACTTTC.

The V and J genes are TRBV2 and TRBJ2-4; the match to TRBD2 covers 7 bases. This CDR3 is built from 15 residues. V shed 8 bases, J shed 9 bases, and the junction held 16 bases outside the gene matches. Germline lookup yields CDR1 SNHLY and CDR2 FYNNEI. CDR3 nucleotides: TGTGCCAGCTTTTCCCTCCGGGGTCCGGGGGGCATTCAGTACTTC. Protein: CASFSLRGPGGIQYF.

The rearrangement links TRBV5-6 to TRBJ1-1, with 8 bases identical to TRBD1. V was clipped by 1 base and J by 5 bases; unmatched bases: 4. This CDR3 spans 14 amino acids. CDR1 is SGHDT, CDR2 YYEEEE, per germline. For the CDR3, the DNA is TGTGCCAGCAGCTTGATCAGGGGGCGAACTGAAGCTTTCTTT. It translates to CASSLIRGRTEAFF.

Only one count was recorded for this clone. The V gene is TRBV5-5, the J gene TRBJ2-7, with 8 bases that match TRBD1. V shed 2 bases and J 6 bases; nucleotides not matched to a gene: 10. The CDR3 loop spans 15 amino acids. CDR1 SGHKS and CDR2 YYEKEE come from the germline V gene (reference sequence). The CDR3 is CASSFVGTGRGEQYF. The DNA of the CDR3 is TGTGCCAGCAGCTTTGTGGGGACAGGACGGGGCGAGCAGTACTTC. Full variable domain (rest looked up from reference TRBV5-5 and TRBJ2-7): DAGVTQSPTHLIKTRGQQVTLRCSPISGHKSVSWYQQVLGQGPQFIFQYYEKEERGRGNFPDRFSARQFPNYSSELNVNALLLGDSALYLCASSFVGTGRGEQYFGPGTRLTVT.